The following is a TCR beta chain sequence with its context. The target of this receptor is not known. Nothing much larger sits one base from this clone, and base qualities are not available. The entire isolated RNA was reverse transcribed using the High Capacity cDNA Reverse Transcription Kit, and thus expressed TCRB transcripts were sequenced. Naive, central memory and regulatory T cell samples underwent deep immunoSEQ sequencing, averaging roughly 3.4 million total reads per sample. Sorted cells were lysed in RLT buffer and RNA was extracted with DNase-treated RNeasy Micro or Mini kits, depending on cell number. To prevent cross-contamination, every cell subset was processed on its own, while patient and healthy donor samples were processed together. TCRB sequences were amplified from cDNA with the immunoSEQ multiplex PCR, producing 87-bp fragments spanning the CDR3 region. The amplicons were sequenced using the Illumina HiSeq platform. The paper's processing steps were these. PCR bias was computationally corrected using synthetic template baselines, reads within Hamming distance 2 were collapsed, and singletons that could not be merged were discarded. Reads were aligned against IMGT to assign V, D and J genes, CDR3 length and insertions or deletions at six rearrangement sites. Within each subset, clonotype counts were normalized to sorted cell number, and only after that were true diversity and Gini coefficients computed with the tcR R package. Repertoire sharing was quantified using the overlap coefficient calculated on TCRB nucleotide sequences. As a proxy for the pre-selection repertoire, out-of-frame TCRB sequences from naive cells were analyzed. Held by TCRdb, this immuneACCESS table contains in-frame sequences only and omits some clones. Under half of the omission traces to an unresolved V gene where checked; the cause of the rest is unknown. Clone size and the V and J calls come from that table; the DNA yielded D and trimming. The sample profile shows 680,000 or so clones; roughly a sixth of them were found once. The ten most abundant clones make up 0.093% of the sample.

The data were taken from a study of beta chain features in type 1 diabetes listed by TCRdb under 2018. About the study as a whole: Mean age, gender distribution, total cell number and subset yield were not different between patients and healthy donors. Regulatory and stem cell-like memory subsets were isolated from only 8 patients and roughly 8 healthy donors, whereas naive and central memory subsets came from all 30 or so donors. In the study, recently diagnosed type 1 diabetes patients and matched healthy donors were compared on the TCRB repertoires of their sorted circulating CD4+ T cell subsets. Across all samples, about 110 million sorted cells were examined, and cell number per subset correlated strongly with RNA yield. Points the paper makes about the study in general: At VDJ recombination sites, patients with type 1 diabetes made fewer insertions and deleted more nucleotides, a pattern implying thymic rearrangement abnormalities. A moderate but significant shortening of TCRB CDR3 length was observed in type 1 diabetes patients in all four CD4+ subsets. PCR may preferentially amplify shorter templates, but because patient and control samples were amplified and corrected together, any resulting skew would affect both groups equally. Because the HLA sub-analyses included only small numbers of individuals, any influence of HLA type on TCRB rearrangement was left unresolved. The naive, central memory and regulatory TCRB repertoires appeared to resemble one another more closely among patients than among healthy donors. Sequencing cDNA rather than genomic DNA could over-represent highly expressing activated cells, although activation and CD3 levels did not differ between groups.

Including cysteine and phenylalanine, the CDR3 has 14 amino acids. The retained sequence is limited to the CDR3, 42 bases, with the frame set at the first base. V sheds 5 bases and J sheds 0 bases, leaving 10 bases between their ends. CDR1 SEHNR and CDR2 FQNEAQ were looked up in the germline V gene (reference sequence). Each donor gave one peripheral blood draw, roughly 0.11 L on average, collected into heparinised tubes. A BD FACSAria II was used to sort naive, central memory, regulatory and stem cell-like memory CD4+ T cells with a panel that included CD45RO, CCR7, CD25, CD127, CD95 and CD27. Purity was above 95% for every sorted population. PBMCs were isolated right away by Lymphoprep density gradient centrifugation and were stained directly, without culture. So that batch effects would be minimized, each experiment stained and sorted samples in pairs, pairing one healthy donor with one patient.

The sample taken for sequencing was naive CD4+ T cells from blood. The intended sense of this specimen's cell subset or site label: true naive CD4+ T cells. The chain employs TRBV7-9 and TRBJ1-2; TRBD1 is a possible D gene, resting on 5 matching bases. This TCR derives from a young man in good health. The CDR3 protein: CASSPRGANYGYTF. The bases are TGTGCCAGCAGCCCTCGGGGGGCTAACTATGGCTACACCTTC.